This TCR beta chain derives from a study of control samples from healthy donors and cancer patients. Only in-frame clones appear in the TCRdb table, and some are missing; sequencing was by immunoSEQ multiplex PCR. The repertoire includes over 150,000 clones, approximately 94% of them detected once, and 5.5% to 6% sits in the top ten. The CDR3 totals 15 residues. Germline V gene lookup returns CDR1 SGHRS and CDR2 YFSETQ. Trimming pared 4 bases from V and 5 bases from J, leaving 18 bases between. Specimen: blood. The chain combines TRBV5-1 with TRBJ2-5; D is tentatively TRBD1 or TRBD2 (5 bases each). This receptor was obtained from a man aged 40-49 years in good health. DNA for the CDR3: TGCGCCAGCAGCCTATACCGGGACGGGCCGGAGACCCAGTACTTC. Its protein is CASSLYRDGPETQYF.